The next 11 T cell receptor beta chains were all read from a single sample in a study of CD8 T cells in Susac syndrome. Random hexamers were used to reverse transcribe 0.5 to 1 ug of RNA. Each CDR3 protein gets one entry after TCRdb re-called the immunoSEQ multiplex PCR reads with MiXCR. This table holds 140,000 or so distinct CDR3 sequences, approximately 95% found once. Input material: CD4+ T cells from PBMCs. The origin of the receptors is a human donor with multiple sclerosis.

V gene TRBV7-2 combines with J gene TRBJ2-1; no clear D gene. The CDR3 runs to 14 residues. Trimming left V 5 bases short and J 0 bases short, with 8 bases between. Germline values: CDR1 SGHTA, CDR2 FQGNSA. CDR3 nucleotide sequence: TGTGCCAGCAGCCCACCCGGCTCCTACAATGAGCAGTTCTTC. Residues: CASSPPGSYNEQFF.

This clonotype was observed a single time. The chain has TRBV11-2 and TRBJ1-2; D is unresolved. The CDR3 sequence is 14 residues long. Germline V gives CDR1 SGHAT, CDR2 FQNNGV. V was cut by 5 bases and J by 8 bases, with 18 bases left in between. The CDR3 sequence is CASSPINRREGYTF. CDR3 bases: TGTGCCAGCAGCCCAATAAATAGGAGGGAAGGCTACACCTTC.

The CDR3 coding sequence is TGTGCCGGGACAGTCTCTGGAAACACCATATATTTT. Protein sequence: CAGTVSGNTIYF. V is TRBV30 and J is TRBJ1-3, with 7 bases fitting TRBD1. Germline V gene lookup returns CDR1 GTSNPN and CDR2 SVGIG (reference sequence). The CDR3 extends over 12 amino acids. The V segment lost 8 bases and the J segment 0 bases; nucleotides outside the gene matches: 1.

The V call is TRBV5-1, the J call TRBJ2-1; 13 bases line up with TRBD2. This CDR3 comprises 19 residues. CDR1 and CDR2 (germline): SGHRS, YFSETQ. The V segment lost 4 bases and the J segment 4 bases; nucleotides outside the gene matches: 14. The CDR3 coding sequence is TGCGCCAGCAGCCTGCGGACTAGCGGGGGATTAAGACTATACAATGAGCAGTTCTTC. It is translated as CASSLRTSGGLRLYNEQFF.

Only a few counts were recorded for this clonotype. This rearrangement joins TRBV7-3 to TRBJ2-3; D gene uncertain. This CDR3 contains 12 residues. Germline CDR1 and CDR2: SGHTA and FQGTGA. V was cut by 1 base and J by 6 bases, with 5 bases left in between. In DNA form, the CDR3 reads TGTGCCAGCAGCTTAATGGGTGATACGCAGTATTTT. Translated, it gives CASSLMGDTQYF.

This chain uses TRBV12-3 or TRBV12-4 with TRBJ2-5; D is unresolved. V was clipped by 7 bases and J by 1 base, with 7 bases between them. This CDR3 contains 12 residues. The CDR3 reads CASTLRQETQYF. Written as DNA, the CDR3 is TGTGCCAGCACCCTCCGCCAAGAGACCCAGTACTTC.

The chain employs TRBV29-1 and TRBJ1-3; D unclear. The CDR3 has 13 residues. The V end was cut by 6 bases, the J end by 0 bases, with 9 bases between. Looked up from germline, CDR1 is SQVTM and CDR2 is ANQGSEA. CDR3 coding DNA: TGCAGCGTCAGGCATACCTCTGGAAACACCATATATTTT. Translated, it gives CSVRHTSGNTIYF.

The gene calls are TRBV20-1 and TRBJ2-7, with a weak D call TRBD1 (6 bases). Germline assignment: CDR1 DFQATT and CDR2 SNEGSKA (reference sequence). The CDR3 extends over 12 amino acids. V lost 6 bases and J 3 bases, leaving 12 bases between the germline ends. CDR3 residues: CSAPDSGYEQYF. For the CDR3, the DNA is TGCAGTGCCCCGGACAGCGGCTACGAGCAGTACTTC.

This sequence joins TRBV7-2 and TRBJ2-1; the match to TRBD1 covers 9 bases. V was pared by 4 bases and J by 10 bases, with 8 bases of the junction left unmatched. This CDR3 comprises 14 residues. In germline, CDR1 is SGHTA, CDR2 FQGNSA. The CDR3 loop reads CASSSDRGGREQFF. Written as DNA, the CDR3 is TGTGCCAGCAGCTCGGACAGGGGTGGACGGGAGCAGTTCTTC.

This chain links TRBV28 with TRBJ1-5, with D possibly matching TRBD1 (6 bases). CDR1 is MDHEN, CDR2 SYDVKM, per germline. The germline V and J ends were trimmed by 1 base and 7 bases, with 14 bases remaining between them. The CDR3 has 15 amino acids. The DNA for the CDR3 is TGTGCCAGCAGTTTATTTGGGGGCGGAGGACAGCCCCAGCATTTT. Protein product: CASSLFGGGGQPQHF.

This rearrangement joins TRBV30 to TRBJ2-3; TRBD2 is a possible D gene (5 bases). Trimming took 0 bases from V and 0 from J, leaving 10 bases between them. Germline CDR1 reads GTSNPN; CDR2 reads SVGIG (reference sequence). There are 15 residues in the CDR3. CDR3 region: CAWSVGGYSTDTQYF. The CDR3 nucleotides are TGTGCCTGGAGTGTGGGCGGGTATAGCACAGATACGCAGTATTTT. Together with reference TRBV30 and TRBJ2-3, the CDR3 gives the full variable domain: SQTIHQWPATLVQPVGSPLSLECTVEGTSNPNLYWYRQAAGRGLQLLFYSVGIGQISSEVPQNLSASRPQDRQFILSSKKLLLSDSGFYLCAWSVGGYSTDTQYFGPGTRLTVL.